The 30 T cell receptor beta chains below come from one sample, sequenced in a study of shared clonotypes between healthy human individuals. Profiling relied on immunoSEQ multiplex PCR, and the TCRdb table lists in-frame clones only, not all of them. The sample contains roughly 700,000 clones, around 72% of which appear only once. The sequenced material came from memory CD4+ T cells sorted from blood. This sample's subset: CD45RA-negative fraction. These receptors were taken from a woman aged 25 to 45 in good health.

The chain links TRBV9 to TRBJ1-1; D unresolved. CDR1 and CDR2 (germline): SGDLS, YYNGEE. This CDR3 contains 14 residues. The V and J ends lost 4 bases and 3 bases respectively, with 13 bases between them. For the CDR3, the DNA is TGTGCCAGCAGCCCGTTGCCCCGGGACACTGAAGCTTTCTTT. Translation gives CASSPLPRDTEAFF.

The rearrangement uses TRBV7-9 and TRBJ2-7, with 7 positions matching TRBD2. The CDR3 loop spans 14 amino acids. The junction had 7 bases not matched to a gene; V was cut back by 3 bases and J by 5 bases. Germline CDR1 SEHNR, CDR2 FQNEAQ (reference sequence). The CDR3 region has the DNA TGTGCCAGCAGCTTCCCTAGCGGTCGGAACGAGCAGTACTTC. Its translation: CASSFPSGRNEQYF.

The chain couples TRBV27 to TRBJ2-5; the match to TRBD1 covers 9 bases. J lost 1 base, V lost 6 bases, and 9 bases had no gene match. CDR3 size: 16 residues. From germline, CDR1 is MNHEY and CDR2 SMNVEV (reference sequence). CDR3 sequence: CASSPTPGQGQETQYF. DNA of the CDR3: TGTGCCAGCAGCCCTACCCCGGGACAGGGCCAAGAGACCCAGTACTTC.

In its sample, this clone was seen a few times. J is TRBJ2-2 and V is TRBV7-9; TRBD1 is a possible D gene (6 bases). The CDR3 covers 13 residues. CDR1 SEHNR and CDR2 FQNEAQ come from the germline V gene (reference sequence). Trimming cost V 6 bases and J 1 base, with 6 bases left between them. The CDR3 loop reads CASRGGNTGELFF. The CDR3 DNA follows: TGTGCCAGCAGAGGGGGGAACACCGGGGAGCTGTTTTTT.

CDR3 in amino acids: CSVPETSGSSYNEQFF. Written as DNA, the CDR3 is TGCAGCGTTCCCGAAACTAGCGGGAGTTCCTACAATGAGCAGTTCTTC. The chain has TRBV29-1 and TRBJ2-1, with 11 positions matching TRBD2. The CDR3 spans 16 residues. J was trimmed by 1 base and V by 5 bases; bases with no gene match: 7. Per the germline V gene, CDR1 is SQVTM and CDR2 is ANQGSEA.

V usage is TRBV29-1 and J usage is TRBJ2-7, with a weak D call TRBD2 (5 bases). CDR1 is SQVTM and CDR2 is ANQGSEA in the germline V gene. Trimming took off 7 bases at V and 6 bases at J, with 19 bases between the two ends. This CDR3 is built from 13 residues. Written as DNA, the CDR3 is TGCAGCGCCCTTCCGGGAAGGGTTGGCGAGCAGTACTTC. Protein product: CSALPGRVGEQYF.

The CDR3 spells CASSPRGGGINEQFF. CDR3 coding DNA: TGTGCCAGCAGCCCCCGTGGGGGAGGGATCAATGAGCAGTTCTTC. V and J are TRBV7-3 and TRBJ2-1; 7 nucleotides match TRBD2. Trimming at V came to 5 bases and at J to 6 bases, leaving 10 bases not matched to a gene. Germline CDR1 reads SGHTA; CDR2 reads FQGTGA. This CDR3 comprises 15 residues.

With respect to this clone: Compared with germline, one end of the junction differs, possibly owing to a read error. The V gene is TRBV20-1, the J gene TRBJ2-1; D unclear. Germline assignment: CDR1 DFQATT and CDR2 SNEGSKA (reference sequence). The CDR3 spans 9 residues. CDR3 in amino acids: CSARRATLF. In DNA, the CDR3 is TGCAGTGCTAGAAGGGCTACACTCTTC.

The chain employs TRBV29-1 and TRBJ2-1, with 8 bases fitting TRBD1. V lost 4 bases and J lost 2; bases outside the gene matches: 19. Germline values: CDR1 SQVTM, CDR2 ANQGSEA. The CDR3 totals 19 residues. CDR3 protein: CSVGLTGQDDLSTYNEQFF. The CDR3 coding sequence is TGCAGCGTTGGATTGACGGGACAGGACGACCTCTCCACCTACAATGAGCAGTTCTTC.

The chain uses TRBV7-9 and TRBJ1-4; D possibly corresponds to TRBD1 (6 bases). Germline lookup yields CDR1 SEHNR and CDR2 FQNEAQ (reference sequence). CDR3 length: 14 amino acids. V was cut by 5 bases and J by 3 bases, with 10 bases left in between. The CDR3: CASSLTGANEKLFF. The CDR3 DNA follows: TGTGCCAGCAGCCTGACAGGAGCTAATGAAAAACTGTTTTTT.

The chain is built from TRBV19 and TRBJ2-1, with 8 bases that match TRBD2. Trimming cost V 3 bases and J 10 bases; bases outside gene matches: 14. Germline V gives CDR1 LNHDA, CDR2 SQIVND (reference sequence). The CDR3 loop spans 16 amino acids. The CDR3 loop is CASSIGVAGPTGEQFF. CDR3 sequence (DNA): TGTGCCAGTAGTATCGGGGTAGCGGGACCCACCGGCGAGCAGTTCTTC. The complete variable domain, with remaining parts taken from reference TRBV19 and TRBJ2-1, reads DGGITQSPKYLFRKEGQNVTLSCEQNLNHDAMYWYRQDPGQGLRLIYYSQIVNDFQKGDIAEGYSVSREKKESFPLTVTSAQKNPTAFYLCASSIGVAGPTGEQFFGPGTRLTVL.

This sequence joins TRBV15 and TRBJ2-7; 11 bases line up with TRBD2. The CDR3 loop spans 15 amino acids. V trimming: 1 base; J trimming: 8 bases; junction bases outside the gene matches: 7. Germline values: CDR1 LNHNV, CDR2 YYDKDF (reference sequence). CDR3 DNA: TGTGCCACCAGCAGAGCAGGGACTAGCGGTCGACAGCAGTACTTC. This translates into CATSRAGTSGRQQYF.

This rearrangement joins TRBV27 to TRBJ1-3; D is unresolved. The CDR3 length is 15 residues. V lost 5 bases, J lost 4 bases, and 15 bases lay in between. CDR1 and CDR2 from the germline V gene are MNHEY and SMNVEV (reference sequence). CDR3 DNA: TGTGCCAGCAGTACCACCTTCGGGGTCGGAAACACCATATATTTT. It yields the protein CASSTTFGVGNTIYF.

For the CDR3, the DNA is TGTGCCAGCAGTTCCCGCTTAGATACGCAGTATTTT. This encodes CASSSRLDTQYF. The chain has TRBV27 and TRBJ2-3; D is undetermined. Germline values: CDR1 MNHEY, CDR2 SMNVEV (reference sequence). The CDR3 has 12 residues. Trimming took 4 bases from V and 5 from J, leaving 7 bases between them.

V usage is TRBV27 and J usage is TRBJ1-1; 10 bases align to TRBD1. Trimming removed 4 bases from V and 1 base from J; junction bases left unmatched: 6. This CDR3 is built from 16 residues. Germline V gives CDR1 MNHEY, CDR2 SMNVEV (reference sequence). The chain's CDR3 is CASSSGTGVRNTEAFF. CDR3 coding DNA: TGTGCCAGCAGTTCTGGGACAGGGGTAAGGAACACTGAAGCTTTCTTT.

The V and J genes are TRBV28 and TRBJ2-7; 7 nucleotides line up with TRBD2. Trimming cost V 8 bases and J 2 bases; bases outside gene matches: 9. The CDR3 is 14 residues long. Germline V lookup: CDR1 MDHEN, CDR2 SYDVKM. CDR3 sequence (DNA): TGTGCCAGCTTGGAGCGCGGGGGAGCCTACGAGCAGTACTTC. It specifies CASLERGGAYEQYF.

Of note for this clone: A much larger clone lies one base from this, so it may be a read error. The DNA for the CDR3 is TGCGCCAGCAGCTTTATGAATGAGCAGTTCTTC. It encodes CASSFMNEQFF. The rearrangement joins TRBV5-1 to TRBJ2-1; no definite D call. This CDR3 region has 11 residues. Germline CDR1 and CDR2: SGHRS and YFSETQ. With 2 bases removed from V and 7 bases from J, the gap between germline ends came to 4 bases.

Only a few counts were recorded for this clone. This sequence joins TRBV5-8 and TRBJ2-3; D possibly corresponds to TRBD2 (6 bases). Trimming removed 6 bases from V and 2 bases from J, with 16 bases in between. From germline, CDR1 is SGHTS and CDR2 YDEGEE. The CDR3 totals 15 residues. The CDR3 here is CASTMVGTYTDTQYF. The CDR3 DNA is TGTGCCAGCACCATGGTGGGGACTTACACAGATACGCAGTATTTT.

The chain uses TRBV19 and TRBJ2-3; a weak D match, TRBD1 (5 bases). Germline-derived CDR1 and CDR2 are LNHDA and SQIVND (reference sequence). Trimming cost V 4 bases and J 5 bases, with 13 bases left between them. The CDR3 is 14 residues long. CDR3 sequence reads: CASSRWGTGDTQYF. In nucleotides, the CDR3 is TGTGCCAGTAGTAGGTGGGGCACAGGAGATACGCAGTATTTT.

The chain couples TRBV11-3 to TRBJ2-5, with D possibly being TRBD1 (6 bases). The CDR3 sequence is 15 residues long. V lost 2 bases and J 14 bases, leaving 24 bases between the germline ends. Germline CDR1 and CDR2: SGHNT and YENEEA. CDR3 sequence: CASSLSGHLRTFLYF. DNA for the CDR3: TGTGCCAGCAGCTTATCGGGACACTTGAGGACTTTTCTATACTTC.

The J gene is TRBJ2-3, the V gene TRBV28, with TRBD2 identical over 9 bases. The CDR3 contains 17 residues. Germline V gene sequence: CDR1 MDHEN, CDR2 SYDVKM. The junction had 6 bases not matched to a gene; V was cut back by 1 base and J by 1 base. The CDR3, as DNA: TGTGCCAGCAGTTTATATAGCGGGAGAGAGGGCACAGATACGCAGTATTTT. Its protein is CASSLYSGREGTDTQYF.

This clone occurred many times. The chain carries TRBV11-3 and TRBJ2-7, with 10 positions matching TRBD1. The ends lost 3 bases at V and 4 bases at J; junction bases unmatched: 6. CDR1 is SGHNT, CDR2 YENEEA, per germline. This CDR3 comprises 15 residues. For the CDR3, the DNA is TGTGCCAGCAGCTTGGGACAGGGGATATTTTACGAGCAGTACTTC. Its translation is CASSLGQGIFYEQYF.

Only a few counts were recorded for this clone. The CDR3 coding sequence is TGTGCCAGCAGTTTACTGGGGACTAGCGGGTTCCTAACAGATACGCAGTATTTT. This translates into CASSLLGTSGFLTDTQYF. The chain is built from TRBV27 and TRBJ2-3; 12 bases agree with TRBD2. The CDR3 length is 18 residues. Germline CDR1 is MNHEY and CDR2 is SMNVEV (reference sequence). The V and J ends lost 2 bases and 3 bases, in that order; junction bases with no gene match: 9.

This rearrangement joins TRBV25-1 to TRBJ2-7; 7 nucleotides align to TRBD1. Germline CDR1 reads MGHDK; CDR2 reads SYGVNS. The CDR3 is 14 residues long. Trimming took 4 bases from V and 3 from J; bases not matched to a gene: 6. The CDR3 DNA reads TGTGCCAGCAGTGCGGACGGGACAGACTACGAGCAGTACTTC. Protein: CASSADGTDYEQYF.

The chain uses TRBV5-6 and TRBJ2-1, with D unclear. Trimming took off 0 bases at V and 0 bases at J, with 16 bases between the two ends. Germline V CDR1 and CDR2: SGHDT, YYEEEE. CDR3 length equals 18 residues. CDR3 sequence (DNA): TGTGCCAGCAGCTTGGGATCGGCAGCTTACAGCTCCTACAATGAGCAGTTCTTC. Amino acids: CASSLGSAAYSSYNEQFF.

This clone was recorded a few times. The chain uses TRBV30 and TRBJ2-1; D is unclear. V gave up 7 bases and J gave up 0 bases, with 13 bases separating them. From germline, CDR1 is GTSNPN and CDR2 SVGIG (reference sequence). This CDR3 region has 14 residues. CDR3 DNA: TGTGCCTCCTCCCTTGGGAACTCCTACAATGAGCAGTTCTTC. Translating gives CASSLGNSYNEQFF.

The chain uses TRBV11-2 and TRBJ1-2, with D unclear. Germline assignment: CDR1 SGHAT and CDR2 FQNNGV. V lost 2 bases, J lost 1 base, and 5 bases lay in between. This CDR3 comprises 13 residues. This CDR3 is CASSLRSNYGYTF. Written as DNA, the CDR3 is TGTGCCAGCAGCTTAAGGAGTAACTATGGCTACACCTTC.

DNA for the CDR3: TGCGCCAGCAGCTTGGTAGCGACAACCTACAATGAGCAGTTCTTC. Its protein is CASSLVATTYNEQFF. The rearrangement links TRBV5-1 to TRBJ2-1; a weak D match, TRBD2 (5 bases). The CDR3 is 15 residues long. The V end lost 0 bases, the J end lost 2 bases, and 9 bases lay between the germline ends. The V gene's germline CDR1 is SGHRS and CDR2 YFSETQ. Using reference TRBV5-1 and TRBJ2-1 for the parts outside the CDR3, the full variable domain is KAGVTQTPRYLIKTRGQQVTLSCSPISGHRSVSWYQQTPGQGLQFLFEYFSETQRNKGNFPGRFSGRQFSNSRSEMNVSTLELGDSALYLCASSLVATTYNEQFFGPGTRLTVL.

V is TRBV4-1 and J is TRBJ2-3, with 7 bases matching TRBD1. Germline V gene lookup returns CDR1 MGHRA and CDR2 YSYEKL. The V and J ends lost 0 bases and 0 bases, in that order; junction bases with no gene match: 6. The CDR3 length is 17 residues. CDR3 in DNA: TGCGCCAGCAGCCAAGAATGGACAGGATCTAGCACAGATACGCAGTATTTT. Amino acid sequence: CASSQEWTGSSTDTQYF.

This clone was seen only a few times. The J gene is TRBJ2-4, the V gene TRBV6-1; 7 bases map to TRBD1. The J segment lost 1 base and the V segment lost 7 bases, leaving 4 bases of the junction unmatched. The CDR3 is made up of 14 amino acids. Looked up from germline, CDR1 is MNHNS and CDR2 is SASEGT. The CDR3 DNA sequence: TGTGCCAGCAACATGGACAGGGCCAAAAACATTCAGTACTTC. This gives the protein CASNMDRAKNIQYF.